This T cell receptor (beta chain) originates from a study of blood T cell repertoires in COVID-19. Generated by immunoSEQ multiplex PCR, the TCRdb table keeps only in-frame clones and is missing some. The sample yields about 150,000 clones, 75% to 90% seen once. Seattle researchers signed up patients amid active infection and tracked them longitudinally. This CDR3 region has 15 residues. Germline CDR1 is SGHTA and CDR2 is FQGNSA. The V gene lost 4 bases and the J gene lost 7 bases, with 19 bases spanning the gap. The specimen sequenced was peripheral blood. This TCR derives from a woman aged 60 to 75 with COVID-19, enrolled during active disease. The V and J genes are TRBV7-2 and TRBJ1-2; D is possibly TRBD1 (6 bases). In DNA form, the CDR3 reads TGTGCCAGCAGCTCTTATAACCCCGACAGGTCTGGCTACACCTTC. Its translation: CASSSYNPDRSGYTF.